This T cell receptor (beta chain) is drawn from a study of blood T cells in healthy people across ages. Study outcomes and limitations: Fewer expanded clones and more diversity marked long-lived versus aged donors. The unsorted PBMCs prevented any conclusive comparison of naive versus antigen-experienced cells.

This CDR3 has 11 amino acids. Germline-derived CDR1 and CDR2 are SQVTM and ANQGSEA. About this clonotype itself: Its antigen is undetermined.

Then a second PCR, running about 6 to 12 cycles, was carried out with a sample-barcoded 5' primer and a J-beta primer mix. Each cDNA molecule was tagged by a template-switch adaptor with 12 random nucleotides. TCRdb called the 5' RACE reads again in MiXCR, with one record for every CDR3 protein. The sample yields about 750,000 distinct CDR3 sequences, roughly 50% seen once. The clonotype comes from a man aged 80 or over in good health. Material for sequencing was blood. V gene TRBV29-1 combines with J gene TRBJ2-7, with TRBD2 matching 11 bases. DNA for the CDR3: TGCAGTGGGACTAGCGGCTACGAGCAGTACTTC. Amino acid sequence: CSGTSGYEQYF.